This TCR beta chain originates from a study of blood T cell repertoires in COVID-19. Across the study: Sites in the United States, Italy and Spain provided acute and convalescent COVID-19 samples. From T cells, B-cell-depleted T cells, or PBMCs came the material, which was cDNA or gDNA.

Unmatched junction bases numbered 2, after V lost 5 bases and J lost 1 base. CDR3 length: 14 amino acids. CDR1 and CDR2 (germline): MNHEY, SVGAGI. How the authors handled the data: Reference gene primers were amplified, and this amplification served to estimate nucleated cell counts. Method: immunoSEQ multiplex PCR; TCRdb's copy keeps in-frame clones and lacks some. V, J and clone size derive from that table, while D and trimming were established from the DNA sequence. The data hold about 45,000 clones, with roughly 76% observed a single time. Sequenced sample: peripheral blood. This chain connects TRBV6-5 to TRBJ2-3; the match to TRBD2 covers 8 bases. The receptor was isolated from a woman in her seventies with acute or convalescent COVID-19. The CDR3 DNA sequence: TGTGCCAGCAGTATTAGCGGGGGCACAGATACGCAGTATTTT. Translated, it gives CASSISGGTDTQYF.